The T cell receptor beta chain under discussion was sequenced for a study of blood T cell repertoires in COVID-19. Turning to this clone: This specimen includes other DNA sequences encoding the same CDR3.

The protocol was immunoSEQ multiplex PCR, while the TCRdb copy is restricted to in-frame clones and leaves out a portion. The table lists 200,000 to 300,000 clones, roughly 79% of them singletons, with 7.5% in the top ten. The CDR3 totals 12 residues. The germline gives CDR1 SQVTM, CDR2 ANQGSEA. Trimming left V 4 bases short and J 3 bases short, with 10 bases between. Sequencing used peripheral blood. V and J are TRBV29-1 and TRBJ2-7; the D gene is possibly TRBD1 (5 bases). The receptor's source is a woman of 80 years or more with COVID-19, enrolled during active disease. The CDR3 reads CSVGQGIYEQYF. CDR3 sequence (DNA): TGCAGCGTTGGGCAGGGCATCTACGAGCAGTACTTC.